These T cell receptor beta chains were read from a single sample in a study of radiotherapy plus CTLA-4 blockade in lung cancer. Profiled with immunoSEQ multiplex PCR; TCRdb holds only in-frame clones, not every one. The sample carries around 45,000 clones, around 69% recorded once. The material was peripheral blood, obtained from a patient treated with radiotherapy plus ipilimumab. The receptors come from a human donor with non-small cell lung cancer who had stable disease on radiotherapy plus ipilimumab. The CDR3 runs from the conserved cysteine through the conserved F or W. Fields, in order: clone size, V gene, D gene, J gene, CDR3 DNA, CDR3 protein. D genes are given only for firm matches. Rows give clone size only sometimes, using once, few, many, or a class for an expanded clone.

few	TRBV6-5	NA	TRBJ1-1	TGTGCCAGCGGGGAGCCAGGACGCTACACTGAAGCTTTCTTT	CASGEPGRYTEAFF
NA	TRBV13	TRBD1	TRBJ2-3	TGTGCCAGCAGCTTACGGCACGGAAGGACAGGGACAGGGACAGATACGCAGTATTTT	CASSLRHGRTGTGTDTQYF
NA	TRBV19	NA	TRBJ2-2	TGTGCCAGTAGTATAGGGGCGGGCGCGAACACCGGGGAGCTGTTTTTT	CASSIGAGANTGELFF
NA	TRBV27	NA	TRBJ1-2	TGTGCCAGCAGTTTTTGGGGGACAACCTATGGCTACACCTTC	CASSFWGTTYGYTF
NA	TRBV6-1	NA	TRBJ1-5	TGTGCCAGCAGTGGTGGGGCGGGCAATCAGCCCCAGCATTTT	CASSGGAGNQPQHF
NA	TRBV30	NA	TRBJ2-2	TGTGCCTGGAGTTCCCCGGGGCAGGGGCGGGAGCTGTTTTTT	CAWSSPGQGRELFF
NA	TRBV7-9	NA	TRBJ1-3	TGTGCCAGCATTCCGGGCCGCCTTCCCGATTCTGGAAACACCATATATTTT	CASIPGRLPDSGNTIYF
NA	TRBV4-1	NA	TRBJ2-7	TGCGCCAGCAGTCCCTATGGACCCTACGAGCAGTACTTC	CASSPYGPYEQYF
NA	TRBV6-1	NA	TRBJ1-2	TGTGCCACCCGGGCCATTCAAGGCTACACCTTC	CATRAIQGYTF
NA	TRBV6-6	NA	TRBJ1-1	TGTGCCAGCAACCAAGAGGGAGGAACTGAAGCTTTCTTT	CASNQEGGTEAFF
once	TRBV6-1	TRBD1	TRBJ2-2	TGTGCCAGCAGGGCGACGGGACAGCGAACCGGGGAGCTGTTTTTT	CASRATGQRTGELFF
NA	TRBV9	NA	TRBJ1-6	TGTGCCAGCAGCGTGGACGGGAATTCACCCCTCCACTTT	CASSVDGNSPLHF
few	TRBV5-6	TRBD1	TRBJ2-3	TGTGCCAGCAGCTTGGGCAGGGGGCGCGCAGATACGCAGTATTTT	CASSLGRGRADTQYF
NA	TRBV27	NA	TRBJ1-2	TGTGCCAGCAGCGGCTCGGGGCAGGCGGGTGGCTACACCTTC	CASSGSGQAGGYTF
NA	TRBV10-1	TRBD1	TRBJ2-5	TGCGCCAGCAGTGGGGACAGGAGGTTAGAGACCCAGTACTTC	CASSGDRRLETQYF
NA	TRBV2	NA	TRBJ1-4	TGTGCCAGCAAGGAGGGACACAGTAATGAAAAACTGTTTTTT	CASKEGHSNEKLFF
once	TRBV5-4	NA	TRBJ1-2	TGTGCCAGCAGCTCCCTCCCCGCCGGGGTCTATGGCTACACCTTC	CASSSLPAGVYGYTF
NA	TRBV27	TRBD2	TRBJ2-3	TGTGCCAGCATCTTCATAGCGGGCGGGCGAGTTACGCAGTATTTT	CASIFIAGGRVTQYF
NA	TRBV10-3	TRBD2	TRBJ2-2	TGTGCCATCACTCAACTAGCGGGGGGGCCCGGTACCGGGGAGCTGTTTTTT	CAITQLAGGPGTGELFF
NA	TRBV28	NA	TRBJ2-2	TGTGCCAGCAGCTCGGGCGCTTCGAACACCGGGGAGCTGTTTTTT	CASSSGASNTGELFF
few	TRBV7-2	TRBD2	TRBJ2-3	TGTGCCAGCAGCTTCCTACTAGCGGGGGGACGGTCGGATACGCAGTATTTT	CASSFLLAGGRSDTQYF
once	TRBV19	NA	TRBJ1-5	TGTGCCAGTAGCAGCCCGACAGTGGCCTTCAATCAGCCCCAGCATTTT	CASSSPTVAFNQPQHF
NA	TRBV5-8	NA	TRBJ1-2	TGTGCCAGCCTTCAGGGAGATAACTATGGCTACACCTTC	CASLQGDNYGYTF
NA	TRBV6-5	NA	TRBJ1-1	TGTGCCAGCAGTTACTTGGGGGGGAACACTGAAGCTTTCTTT	CASSYLGGNTEAFF